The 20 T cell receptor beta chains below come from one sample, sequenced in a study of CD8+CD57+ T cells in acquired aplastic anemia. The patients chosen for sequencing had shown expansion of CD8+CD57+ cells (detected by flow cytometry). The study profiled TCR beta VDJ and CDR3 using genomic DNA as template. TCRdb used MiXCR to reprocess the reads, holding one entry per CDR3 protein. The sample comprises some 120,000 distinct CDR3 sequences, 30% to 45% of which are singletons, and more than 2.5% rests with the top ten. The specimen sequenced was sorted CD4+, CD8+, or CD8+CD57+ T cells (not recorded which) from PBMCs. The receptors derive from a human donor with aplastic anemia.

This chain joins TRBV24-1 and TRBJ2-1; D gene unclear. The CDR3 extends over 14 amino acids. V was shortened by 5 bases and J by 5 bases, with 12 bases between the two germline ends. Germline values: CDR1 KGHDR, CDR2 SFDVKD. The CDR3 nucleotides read TGTGCCACCAGTGTTAGGAGAGACCACAATGAGCAGTTCTTC. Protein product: CATSVRRDHNEQFF.

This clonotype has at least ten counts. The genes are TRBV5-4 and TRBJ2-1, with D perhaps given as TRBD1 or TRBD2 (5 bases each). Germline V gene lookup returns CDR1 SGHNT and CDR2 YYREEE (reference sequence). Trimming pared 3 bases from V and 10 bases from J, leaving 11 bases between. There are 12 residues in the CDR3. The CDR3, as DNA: TGTGCCAGCAGCTCGACTGAGGGGGAGCAGTTCTTC. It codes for CASSSTEGEQFF. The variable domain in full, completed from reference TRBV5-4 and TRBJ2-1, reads ETGVTQSPTHLIKTRGQQVTLRCSSQSGHNTVSWYQQALGQGPQFIFQYYREEENGRGNFPPRFSGLQFPNYSSELNVNALELDDSALYLCASSSTEGEQFFGPGTRLTVL.

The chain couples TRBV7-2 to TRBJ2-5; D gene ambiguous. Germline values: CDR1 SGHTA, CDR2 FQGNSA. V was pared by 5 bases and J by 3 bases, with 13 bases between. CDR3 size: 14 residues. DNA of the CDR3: TGTGCCAGCAGCCCCCTGGTTGGGGAAGAGACCCAGTACTTC. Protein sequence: CASSPLVGEETQYF.

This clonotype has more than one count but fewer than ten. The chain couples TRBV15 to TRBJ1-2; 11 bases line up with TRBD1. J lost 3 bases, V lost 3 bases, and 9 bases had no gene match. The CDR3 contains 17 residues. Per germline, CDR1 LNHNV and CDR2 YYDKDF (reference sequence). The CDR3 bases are TGTGCCACCAGCAGCTTGCGGACAGGGGGCGCAGACTATGGCTACACCTTC. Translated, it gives CATSSLRTGGADYGYTF.

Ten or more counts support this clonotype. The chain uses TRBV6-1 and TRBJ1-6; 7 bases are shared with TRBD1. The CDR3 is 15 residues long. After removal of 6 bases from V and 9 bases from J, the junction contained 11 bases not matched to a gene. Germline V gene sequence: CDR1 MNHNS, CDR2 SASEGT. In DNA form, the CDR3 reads TGTGCCAGCAGCGACAGGGACAGACTAATTTCACCCCTCCACTTT. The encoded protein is CASSDRDRLISPLHF.

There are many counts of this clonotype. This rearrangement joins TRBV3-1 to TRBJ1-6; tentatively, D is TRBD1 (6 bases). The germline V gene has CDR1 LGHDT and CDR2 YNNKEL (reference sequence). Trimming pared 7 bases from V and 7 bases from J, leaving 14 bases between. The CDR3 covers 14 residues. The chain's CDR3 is CASTRLDSNSPLHF. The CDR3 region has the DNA TGTGCCAGCACCAGACTGGACAGCAATTCACCCCTCCACTTT.

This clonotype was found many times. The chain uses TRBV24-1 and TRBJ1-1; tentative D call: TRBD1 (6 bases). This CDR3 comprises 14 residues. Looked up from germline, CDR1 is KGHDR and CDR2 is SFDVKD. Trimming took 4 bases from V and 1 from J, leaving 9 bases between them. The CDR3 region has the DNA TGTGCCACCAGTGAGGGGGCCAGGAACACTGAAGCTTTCTTT. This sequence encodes CATSEGARNTEAFF.

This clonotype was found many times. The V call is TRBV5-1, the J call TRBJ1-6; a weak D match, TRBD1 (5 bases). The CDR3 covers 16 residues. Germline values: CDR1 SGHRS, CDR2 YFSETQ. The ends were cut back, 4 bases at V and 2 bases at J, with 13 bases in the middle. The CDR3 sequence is CASSTGTLTYNSPLHF. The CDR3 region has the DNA TGCGCCAGCAGCACCGGGACTCTTACCTATAATTCACCCCTCCACTTT.

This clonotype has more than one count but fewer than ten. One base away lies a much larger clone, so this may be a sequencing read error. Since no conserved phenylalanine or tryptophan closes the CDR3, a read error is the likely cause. The CDR3 reads CASTAGGGYTL. The DNA of the CDR3 is TGTGCCAGCACCGCGGGAGGAGGCTACACCCTC. The chain uses TRBV6-1 and TRBJ1-2; D gene ambiguous. Per germline, CDR1 MNHNS and CDR2 SASEGT. Trimming took off 7 bases at V and 8 bases at J, with 11 bases between the two ends. This CDR3 is 11 amino acids long.

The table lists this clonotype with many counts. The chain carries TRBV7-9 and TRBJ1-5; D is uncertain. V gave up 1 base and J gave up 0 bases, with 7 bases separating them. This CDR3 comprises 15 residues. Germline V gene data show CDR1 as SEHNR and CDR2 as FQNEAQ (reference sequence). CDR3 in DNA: TGTGCCAGCAGCTTAGGAACCTATAGCAATCAGCCCCAGCATTTT. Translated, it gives CASSLGTYSNQPQHF. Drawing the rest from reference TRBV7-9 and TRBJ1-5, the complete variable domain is DTGVSQNPRHKITKRGQNVTFRCDPISEHNRLYWYRQTLGQGPEFLTYFQNEAQLEKSRLLSDRFSAERPKGSFSTLEIQRTEQGDSAMYLCASSLGTYSNQPQHFGDGTRLSIL.

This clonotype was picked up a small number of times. The CDR3 is CAWGAGTGYTF. The CDR3 coding sequence is TGTGCCTGGGGGGCAGGGACTGGCTACACCTTC. The chain recombines TRBV30 with TRBJ1-2; TRBD1 is a possible D gene (5 bases). Trimming cost V 5 bases and J 7 bases, with 11 bases left between them. This CDR3 has 11 amino acids. Germline V lookup: CDR1 GTSNPN, CDR2 SVGIG (reference sequence).

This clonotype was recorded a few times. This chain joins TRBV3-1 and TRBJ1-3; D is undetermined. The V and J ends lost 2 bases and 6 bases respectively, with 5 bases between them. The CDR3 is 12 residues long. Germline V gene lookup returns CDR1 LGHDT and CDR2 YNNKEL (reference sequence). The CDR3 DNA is TGTGCCAGCAGCCAACAAGAAAACACCATATATTTT. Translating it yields CASSQQENTIYF. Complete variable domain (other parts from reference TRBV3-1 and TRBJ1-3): DTAVSQTPKYLVTQMGNDKSIKCEQNLGHDTMYWYKQDSKKFLKIMFSYNNKELIINETVPNRFSPKSPDKAHLNLHINSLELGDSAVYFCASSQQENTIYFGEGSWLTVV.

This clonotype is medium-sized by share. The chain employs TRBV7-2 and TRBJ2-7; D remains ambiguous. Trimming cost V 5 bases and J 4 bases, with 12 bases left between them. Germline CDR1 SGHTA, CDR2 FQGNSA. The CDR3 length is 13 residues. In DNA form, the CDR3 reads TGTGCCAGCAGCCCTTCGACCTTTTACGAGCAGTACTTC. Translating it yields CASSPSTFYEQYF.

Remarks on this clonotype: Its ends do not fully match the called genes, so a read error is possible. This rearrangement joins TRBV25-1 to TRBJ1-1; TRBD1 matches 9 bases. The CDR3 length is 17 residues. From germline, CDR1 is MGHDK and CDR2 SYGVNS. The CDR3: CASSDPSGQGPRTEAFF. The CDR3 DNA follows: TGTGCCAGCAGTGATCCCTCGGGACAGGGACCAAGGACTGAAGCCTTCTTT. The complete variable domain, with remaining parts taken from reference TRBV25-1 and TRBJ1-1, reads EADIYQTPRYLVIGTGKKITLECSQTMGHDKMYWYQQDPGMELHLIHYSYGVNSTEKGDLSSESTVSRIRTEHFPLTLESARPSHTSQYLCASSDPSGQGPRTEAFFGQGTRLTVV.

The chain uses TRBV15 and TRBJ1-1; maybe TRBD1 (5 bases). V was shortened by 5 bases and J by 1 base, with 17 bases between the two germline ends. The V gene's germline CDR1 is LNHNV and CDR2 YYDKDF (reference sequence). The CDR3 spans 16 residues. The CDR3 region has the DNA TGTGCCACCAGCCTACGGCCGGGACTCACGAACACTGAAGCTTTCTTT. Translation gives CATSLRPGLTNTEAFF. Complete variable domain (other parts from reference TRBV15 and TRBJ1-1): DAMVIQNPRYQVTQFGKPVTLSCSQTLNHNVMYWYQQKSSQAPKLLFHYYDKDFNNEADTPDNFQSRRPNTSFCFLDIRSPGLGDTAMYLCATSLRPGLTNTEAFFGQGTRLTVV.

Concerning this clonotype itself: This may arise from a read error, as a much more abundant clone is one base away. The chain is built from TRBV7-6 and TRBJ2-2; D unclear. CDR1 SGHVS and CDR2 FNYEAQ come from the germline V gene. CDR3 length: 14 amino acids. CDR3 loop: CPSTIHPNTGELFF. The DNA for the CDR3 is TGTCCCAGCACCATACACCCTAACACCGGGGAGCTGTTTTTT.

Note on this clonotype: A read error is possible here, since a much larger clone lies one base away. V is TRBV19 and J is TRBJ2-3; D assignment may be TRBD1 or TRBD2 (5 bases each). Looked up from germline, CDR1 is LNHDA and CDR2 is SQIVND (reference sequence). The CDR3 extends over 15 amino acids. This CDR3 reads CASSIEGASTDTRYF. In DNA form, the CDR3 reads TGTGCCAGTAGTATAGAAGGGGCTAGCACAGATACGCGGTATTTT. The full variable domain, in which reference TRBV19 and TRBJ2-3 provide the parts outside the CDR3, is DGGITQSPKYLFRKEGQNVTLSCEQNLNHDAMYWYRQDPGQGLRLIYYSQIVNDFQKGDIAEGYSVSREKKESFPLTVTSAQKNPTAFYLCASSIEGASTDTRYFGPGTRLTVL.

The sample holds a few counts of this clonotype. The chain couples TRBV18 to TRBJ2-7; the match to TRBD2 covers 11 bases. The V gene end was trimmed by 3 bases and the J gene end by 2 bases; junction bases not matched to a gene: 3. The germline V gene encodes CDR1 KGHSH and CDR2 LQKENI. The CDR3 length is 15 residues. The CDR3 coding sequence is TGTGCCAGCTCACCTAGCGGGGGGGGCGCCTACGAGCAGTACTTC. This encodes CASSPSGGGAYEQYF. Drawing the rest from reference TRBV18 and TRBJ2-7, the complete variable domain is NAGVMQNPRHLVRRRGQEARLRCSPMKGHSHVYWYRQLPEEGLKFMVYLQKENIIDESGMPKERFSAEFPKEGPSILRIQQVVRGDSAAYFCASSPSGGGAYEQYFGPGTRLTVT.

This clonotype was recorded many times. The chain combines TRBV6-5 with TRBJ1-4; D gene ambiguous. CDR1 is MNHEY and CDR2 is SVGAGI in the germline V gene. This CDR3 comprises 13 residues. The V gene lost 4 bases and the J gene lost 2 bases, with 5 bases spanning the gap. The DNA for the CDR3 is TGTGCCAGCAGTTCTTGGACTAATGAAAAACTGTTTTTT. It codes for CASSSWTNEKLFF.

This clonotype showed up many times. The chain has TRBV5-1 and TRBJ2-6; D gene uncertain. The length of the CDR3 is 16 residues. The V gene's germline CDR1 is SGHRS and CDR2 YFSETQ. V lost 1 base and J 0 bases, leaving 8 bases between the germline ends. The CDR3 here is CASSLSDSSGANVLTF. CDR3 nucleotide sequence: TGCGCCAGCAGCTTGAGCGATTCCTCTGGGGCCAACGTCCTGACTTTC.